The 16 T cell receptor beta chains below all came from one sample that was sequenced in a study of T-cell reconstitution after alpha-beta-depleted transplantation in children. Study conclusions and caveats: When one year had passed after transplant, most T-cell counts and diversity came from newly produced T cells.

These receptors have no identified antigens. Preparation of the TCRbeta library was carried out with unique molecular identifiers. TCRdb independently ran MiXCR on the PCR reads; one entry per CDR3 protein. The sample has around 300,000 distinct CDR3 sequences, almost 8% seen once; the top ten hold about 9.3%. The sequencing used peripheral blood, collected 360 days after TCRalphabeta/CD19-depleted stem cell transplant. The receptor source for this set is a female patient aged 2-9 years who had a stem cell transplant for Fanconi anemia, so the T cells may come from the graft donor.

This clonotype appeared many times. The chain couples TRBV7-2 to TRBJ2-1; 9 bases align to TRBD2. Germline assignment: CDR1 SGHTA and CDR2 FQGNSA. The length of the CDR3 is 16 residues. V lost 1 base to trimming and J lost 7 bases; unmatched junction nucleotides: 8. For the CDR3, the DNA is TGTGCCAGCAGCTTAGTGGGTAGCGGGAGCGGGAATGAGCAGTTCTTC. Protein: CASSLVGSGSGNEQFF.

This clonotype was seen ten or more times. The V call is TRBV12-3 or TRBV12-4, the J call TRBJ2-7; D is undetermined. CDR3 length: 13 residues. The V end lost 0 bases, the J end lost 3 bases, and 6 bases lay between the germline ends. CDR3 amino acids: CASSLALHYEQYF. The CDR3 DNA follows: TGTGCCAGCAGTTTAGCACTACACTACGAGCAGTACTTC.

V usage is TRBV10-2 and J usage is TRBJ1-1; D perhaps matches TRBD1 (6 bases). This CDR3 has 12 residues. The V gene lost 6 bases and the J gene lost 6 bases, with 11 bases spanning the gap. Germline-derived CDR1 and CDR2 are WSHSY and SAAADI. CDR3 loop: CASRQNRAEAFF. In nucleotides, the CDR3 is TGCGCCAGCAGGCAAAACAGGGCTGAAGCTTTCTTT.

This clonotype was seen at least ten times. V usage is TRBV7-2 and J usage is TRBJ2-1; weak D call: TRBD2 (6 bases). Germline CDR1 SGHTA, CDR2 FQGNSA. V was trimmed by 3 bases and J by 2 bases, leaving 11 bases between them. The CDR3 runs to 15 residues. CDR3 coding DNA: TGTGCCAGCAGCTTGGGATTAGCGGCCTACAATGAGCAGTTCTTC. Residues: CASSLGLAAYNEQFF. The full variable domain, completed using reference TRBV7-2 and TRBJ2-1, is GAGVSQSPSNKVTEKGKDVELRCDPISGHTALYWYRQSLGQGLEFLIYFQGNSAPDKSGLPSDRFSAERTGGSVSTLTIQRTQQEDSAVYLCASSLGLAAYNEQFFGPGTRLTVL.

This clonotype was recorded at least ten times. J is TRBJ2-7 and V is TRBV20-1; tentatively, D is TRBD1 (6 bases). Trimming removed 6 bases at V and 3 bases at J, with 12 bases between. This CDR3 has 12 residues. CDR1 DFQATT and CDR2 SNEGSKA come from the germline V gene (reference sequence). CDR3 region: CSAIQGNYEQYF. The CDR3 bases are TGCAGTGCCATCCAGGGGAACTACGAGCAGTACTTC.

This clonotype was seen a handful of times. V gene TRBV6-5 combines with J gene TRBJ2-5, with TRBD1 matching 7 bases. Germline V gene data show CDR1 as MNHEY and CDR2 as SVGAGI. This CDR3 has 15 residues. V lost 4 bases to trimming and J lost 5 bases; unmatched junction nucleotides: 10. The chain's CDR3 is CASSLLTGQRETQYF. CDR3 in DNA: TGTGCCAGCAGTTTACTAACGGGACAGAGGGAGACCCAGTACTTC.

Written as DNA, the CDR3 is TGTGCCAGCAGTGAAGCGGGGGGGAATACGCAGTATTTT. It yields the protein CASSEAGGNTQYF. J is TRBJ2-3 and V is TRBV6-1; 7 nucleotides align to TRBD2. Germline CDR1 MNHNS, CDR2 SASEGT. V gave up 0 bases and J gave up 7 bases; unmatched junction bases: 1. The CDR3 is 13 residues long.

This clonotype showed up many times. V gene TRBV20-1 combines with J gene TRBJ2-1; D gene ambiguous. V was shortened by 5 bases and J by 9 bases, with 20 bases between the two germline ends. The length of the CDR3 is 14 residues. The germline gives CDR1 DFQATT, CDR2 SNEGSKA (reference sequence). As DNA, the CDR3 is TGCAGTGCTTCATATACCTCCGATGCAGGTGAGCAGTTCTTC. It codes for CSASYTSDAGEQFF.

This clonotype was recorded at least ten times. This rearrangement joins TRBV29-1 to TRBJ2-1; the D gene is possibly TRBD2 (5 bases). V was shortened by 3 bases and J by 3 bases, with 9 bases between the two germline ends. CDR3 size: 13 residues. Per germline, CDR1 SQVTM and CDR2 ANQGSEA. The CDR3 region is CSVDGGFYNEQFF. Written as DNA, the CDR3 is TGCAGCGTTGACGGCGGGTTCTACAATGAGCAGTTCTTC.

This clonotype was counted many times. J is TRBJ2-3 and V is TRBV6-2 or TRBV6-3, with D possibly matching TRBD2 (6 bases). This CDR3 contains 16 residues. In germline, CDR1 is MNHEY, CDR2 SVGEGT. Trimming took off 0 bases at V and 4 bases at J, with 14 bases between the two ends. The CDR3 DNA is TGTGCCAGCAGTTACTCTCTGCGGGGAGGCGCAGATACGCAGTATTTT. Residues: CASSYSLRGGADTQYF.

This clonotype turned up a few times. The chain recombines TRBV5-1 with TRBJ1-4, with a tentative D call TRBD1 (6 bases). Looked up from germline, CDR1 is SGHRS and CDR2 is YFSETQ. V was trimmed by 4 bases and J by 8 bases, leaving 18 bases between them. The CDR3 is made up of 15 amino acids. In DNA, the CDR3 is TGCGCCAGCAGCCCCAAACCAGGGGCGGGAGAAAAACTGTTTTTT. It translates to CASSPKPGAGEKLFF.

This clonotype was seen ten or more times. The chain combines TRBV6-2 or TRBV6-3 with TRBJ2-5; D gene uncertain. The CDR3 consists of 14 residues. Deletions cut 5 bases from V and 2 bases from J, with 12 bases between. The germline V gene encodes CDR1 MNHEY and CDR2 SVGEGT. CDR3 protein: CASSRTSSQETQYF. CDR3 nucleotides: TGTGCCAGCAGTCGGACCTCGTCTCAAGAGACCCAGTACTTC.

The genes are TRBV28 and TRBJ2-7; 15 nucleotides align to TRBD2. The germline CDR1 and CDR2 sequences are MDHEN and SYDVKM. V trimming: 4 bases; J trimming: 6 bases; junction bases outside the gene matches: 7. The CDR3 runs 16 residues. CDR3 nucleotides: TGTGCCAGCAGTTCAAACCCGGGACTAGCGGGAGGCGAGCAGTACTTC. This gives the protein CASSSNPGLAGGEQYF. The full variable domain, its missing parts supplied by reference TRBV28 and TRBJ2-7, is DVKVTQSSRYLVKRTGEKVFLECVQDMDHENMFWYRQDPGLGLRLIYFSYDVKMKEKGDIPEGYSVSREKKERFSLILESASTNQTSMYLCASSSNPGLAGGEQYFGPGTRLTVT.

In its sample, this clonotype was seen a few times. The gene calls are TRBV25-1 and TRBJ1-1, with a tentative D call TRBD1 (6 bases). Germline CDR1 and CDR2: MGHDK and SYGVNS. This CDR3 has 14 residues. V was cut by 5 bases and J by 2 bases, with 12 bases left in between. The CDR3: CASSRPGQNTEAFF. In nucleotides, the CDR3 is TGTGCCAGCAGTCGCCCGGGACAAAACACTGAAGCTTTCTTT.

This clonotype was seen a handful of times. In DNA form, the CDR3 reads TGTGCCAGCAGTCCCAGGTCTTCGAACACTGAAGCTTTCTTT. Its translation is CASSPRSSNTEAFF. The V gene is TRBV7-9, the J gene TRBJ1-1; D unclear. The CDR3 runs 14 residues. Germline V gene sequence: CDR1 SEHNR, CDR2 FQNEAQ (reference sequence). V gave up 6 bases and J gave up 1 base, with 12 bases separating them.

This clonotype was recorded at least ten times. J is TRBJ2-1 and V is TRBV12-3 or TRBV12-4; 14 positions match TRBD2. CDR3 length: 15 amino acids. Trimming at V came to 5 bases and at J to 9 bases, leaving 6 bases not matched to a gene. CDR3 in amino acids: CASSRLAGGPGEQFF. CDR3 bases: TGTGCCAGCAGTCGACTAGCGGGGGGGCCGGGTGAGCAGTTCTTC.